This is a list of T cell receptor beta chains from one sample in a study of shared clonotypes between healthy human individuals. Measured with immunoSEQ multiplex PCR; TCRdb has only the in-frame clones, and not every one. The sample contains 950,000 to 1,200,000 clones, 60% to 80% of which appear only once. The sequencing sample was made of memory CD4+ T cells from PBMCs. The receptors stem from a man aged 18 to 35 in good health. Some clones in this sample may be carry-over from other donors' samples. CDR3s include the opening cysteine and the closing phenylalanine or tryptophan. A D gene is named only where the DNA matches it firmly. Size is stated for part of the rows, as once, few or many counts, or as a class when the clone is expanded.

v_gene: TRBV19; j_gene: TRBJ2-4; abundance: few; d_gene: .; CDR3aa: CASSPARTVKNIQYF; CDR3nt: TGTGCCAGTTCCCCCGCCCGGACTGTCAAAAACATTCAGTACTTC
v_gene: TRBV5-4; j_gene: TRBJ1-2; abundance: once; d_gene: TRBD1; CDR3aa: CASSPGTGTYGYTF; CDR3nt: TGTGCCAGCAGTCCCGGGACAGGAACCTATGGCTACACCTTC
v_gene: TRBV5-1; j_gene: TRBJ2-3; abundance: .; d_gene: .; CDR3aa: CASSHKADTQYF; CDR3nt: TGCGCCAGCAGCCACAAGGCGGATACGCAGTATTTT
v_gene: TRBV7-6; j_gene: TRBJ2-7; abundance: .; d_gene: .; CDR3aa: CASSSQGSSYEQYF; CDR3nt: TGTGCCAGCAGCTCGCAGGGGAGCTCCTACGAGCAGTACTTC
v_gene: TRBV7-8; j_gene: TRBJ2-6; abundance: .; d_gene: .; CDR3aa: CASTSGRAGANVLTF; CDR3nt: TGTGCCAGCACCTCAGGTCGGGCTGGGGCCAACGTCCTGACTTTC
v_gene: TRBV7-2; j_gene: TRBJ2-5; abundance: .; d_gene: TRBD2; CDR3aa: CATGNLAGVGETQYF; CDR3nt: TGTGCCACAGGGAATCTAGCGGGAGTAGGAGAGACCCAGTACTTC
v_gene: TRBV2; j_gene: TRBJ2-2; abundance: .; d_gene: .; CDR3aa: CASSVQNTGELFF; CDR3nt: TGTGCCAGCAGTGTGCAGAACACCGGGGAGCTGTTTTTT
v_gene: TRBV7-2; j_gene: TRBJ1-1; abundance: .; d_gene: TRBD1; CDR3aa: CASSSGQGLEAFF; CDR3nt: TGTGCCAGCAGCTCGGGACAGGGGCTTGAAGCTTTCTTT
v_gene: TRBV27; j_gene: TRBJ2-7; abundance: .; d_gene: .; CDR3aa: CASSLQGTYEQYF; CDR3nt: TGTGCCAGCAGTTTACAGGGTACCTACGAGCAGTACTTC
v_gene: TRBV4-1; j_gene: TRBJ2-5; abundance: .; d_gene: .; CDR3aa: CASSQDVAGYQETQYF; CDR3nt: TGCGCCAGCAGCCAAGATGTGGCAGGGTACCAAGAGACCCAGTACTTC
v_gene: TRBV5-1; j_gene: TRBJ1-2; abundance: .; d_gene: .; CDR3aa: CASSLALGTANYGYTF; CDR3nt: TGCGCCAGCAGCTTGGCTCTGGGGACCGCTAACTATGGCTACACCTTC
v_gene: TRBV18; j_gene: TRBJ1-5; abundance: .; d_gene: TRBD1; CDR3aa: CASSPPGTGNNQPQHF; CDR3nt: TGTGCCAGCTCACCACCGGGGACAGGGAACAATCAGCCCCAGCATTTT
v_gene: TRBV30; j_gene: TRBJ1-5; abundance: .; d_gene: .; CDR3aa: CAWSLGEGQPQHF; CDR3nt: TGTGCCTGGAGTTTGGGGGAAGGTCAGCCCCAGCATTTT
v_gene: TRBV4-1; j_gene: TRBJ2-7; abundance: .; d_gene: TRBD2; CDR3aa: CASSQAGTRGSYEQYF; CDR3nt: TGCGCCAGCAGCCAAGCCGGGACTAGGGGGTCCTACGAGCAGTACTTC
v_gene: TRBV5-6; j_gene: TRBJ2-5; abundance: .; d_gene: .; CDR3aa: CASSSWVAPGGETQYF; CDR3nt: TGTGCCAGCAGTTCCTGGGTCGCTCCAGGAGGAGAGACCCAGTACTTC
v_gene: TRBV4-1; j_gene: TRBJ1-4; abundance: .; d_gene: .; CDR3aa: CASSQVSGFEKLFF; CDR3nt: TGCGCCAGCAGCCAAGTTAGCGGGTTTGAAAAACTGTTTTTT
v_gene: TRBV6-5; j_gene: TRBJ2-5; abundance: .; d_gene: TRBD2; CDR3aa: CASSLAGGPEETQYF; CDR3nt: TGTGCCAGCAGTTTGGCGGGAGGGCCTGAAGAGACCCAGTACTTC
v_gene: TRBV6-5; j_gene: TRBJ1-4; abundance: .; d_gene: .; CDR3aa: CASSYSMEGKKLFF; CDR3nt: TGTGCCAGCAGTTACTCGATGGAGGGGAAAAAACTGTTTTTT
v_gene: TRBV10-3; j_gene: TRBJ2-7; abundance: once; d_gene: TRBD1; CDR3aa: CAISRGYEGGEQYF; CDR3nt: TGTGCCATCAGCAGGGGGTACGAAGGGGGAGAGCAGTACTTC
v_gene: TRBV18; j_gene: TRBJ2-2; abundance: .; d_gene: .; CDR3aa: CASSRTTNTGELFF; CDR3nt: TGTGCCAGCTCACGTACAACGAACACCGGGGAGCTGTTTTTT
v_gene: TRBV6-5; j_gene: TRBJ1-3; abundance: .; d_gene: .; CDR3aa: CASSRQPYSGNTIYF; CDR3nt: TGTGCCAGCAGCCGACAACCCTACTCTGGAAACACCATATATTTT
v_gene: TRBV6-1; j_gene: TRBJ2-2; abundance: once; d_gene: .; CDR3aa: CASSVGHLNTGELFF; CDR3nt: TGTGCCAGCAGTGTAGGGCACTTGAACACCGGGGAGCTGTTTTTT
v_gene: TRBV5-1; j_gene: TRBJ1-1; abundance: .; d_gene: .; CDR3aa: CASSLLTNTEAFF; CDR3nt: TGCGCCAGCAGCTTGTTGACGAACACTGAAGCTTTCTTT
v_gene: TRBV7-3; j_gene: TRBJ1-2; abundance: .; d_gene: .; CDR3aa: CASSLGPGRYGYTF; CDR3nt: TGTGCCAGCAGCTTAGGTCCGGGGCGGTATGGCTACACCTTC
v_gene: TRBV7-2; j_gene: TRBJ1-1; abundance: .; d_gene: .; CDR3aa: CASSLTENTEAFF; CDR3nt: TGTGCCAGCAGCTTAACGGAGAACACTGAAGCTTTCTTT
v_gene: TRBV4-2; j_gene: TRBJ1-1; abundance: .; d_gene: .; CDR3aa: CASSQDSNTEAFF; CDR3nt: TGTGCCAGCAGCCAAGATTCGAACACTGAAGCTTTCTTT
v_gene: TRBV5-4; j_gene: TRBJ1-3; abundance: once; d_gene: .; CDR3aa: CASSLDGLSGNTIYF; CDR3nt: TGTGCCAGCAGCTTGGACGGCCTCTCTGGAAACACCATATATTTT
v_gene: TRBV7-3; j_gene: TRBJ2-7; abundance: .; d_gene: TRBD2; CDR3aa: CASSLAGEGEQYF; CDR3nt: TGTGCCAGCAGCTTAGCGGGAGAAGGGGAGCAGTACTTC
v_gene: TRBV5-1; j_gene: TRBJ2-7; abundance: .; d_gene: TRBD2; CDR3aa: CATRTSGSSYEQYF; CDR3nt: TGCGCCACCAGGACTAGCGGGTCTTCCTACGAGCAGTACTTC
v_gene: TRBV20-1; j_gene: TRBJ1-2; abundance: .; d_gene: .; CDR3aa: CSANGLSGYTF; CDR3nt: TGCAGTGCTAACGGACTGAGCGGCTACACCTTC
v_gene: TRBV5-1; j_gene: TRBJ2-3; abundance: once; d_gene: TRBD2; CDR3aa: CASSSGGITDTQYF; CDR3nt: TGCGCCAGCAGCTCGGGGGGAATCACAGATACGCAGTATTTT
v_gene: TRBV18; j_gene: TRBJ1-2; abundance: .; d_gene: TRBD1; CDR3aa: CASSPTGQEVGYTF; CDR3nt: TGTGCCAGCTCACCGACGGGACAGGAGGTTGGCTACACCTTC
v_gene: TRBV11-3; j_gene: TRBJ2-1; abundance: few; d_gene: TRBD2; CDR3aa: CASSLGAGGQDEQFF; CDR3nt: TGTGCCAGCAGCTTAGGGGCGGGAGGGCAGGATGAGCAGTTCTTC
v_gene: TRBV28; j_gene: TRBJ1-2; abundance: .; d_gene: .; CDR3aa: CASSPDDYGYTF; CDR3nt: TGTGCCAGCAGTCCGGACGACTATGGCTACACCTTC
v_gene: TRBV4-1; j_gene: TRBJ2-4; abundance: many; d_gene: .; CDR3aa: CASSQVGGAAAGRNF; CDR3nt: TGCGCCAGCAGCCAAGTGGGGGGGGCAGCGGCCGGACGAAACTTC
v_gene: TRBV2; j_gene: TRBJ1-3; abundance: .; d_gene: TRBD1; CDR3aa: CASSEGPTGIGNTIYF; CDR3nt: TGTGCCAGCAGTGAAGGTCCGACAGGGATTGGAAACACCATATATTTT
v_gene: TRBV18; j_gene: TRBJ2-1; abundance: .; d_gene: .; CDR3aa: CASSPKYSGGTIYNEQFF; CDR3nt: TGTGCCAGCTCACCAAAGTACTCAGGGGGGACGATCTACAATGAGCAGTTCTTC